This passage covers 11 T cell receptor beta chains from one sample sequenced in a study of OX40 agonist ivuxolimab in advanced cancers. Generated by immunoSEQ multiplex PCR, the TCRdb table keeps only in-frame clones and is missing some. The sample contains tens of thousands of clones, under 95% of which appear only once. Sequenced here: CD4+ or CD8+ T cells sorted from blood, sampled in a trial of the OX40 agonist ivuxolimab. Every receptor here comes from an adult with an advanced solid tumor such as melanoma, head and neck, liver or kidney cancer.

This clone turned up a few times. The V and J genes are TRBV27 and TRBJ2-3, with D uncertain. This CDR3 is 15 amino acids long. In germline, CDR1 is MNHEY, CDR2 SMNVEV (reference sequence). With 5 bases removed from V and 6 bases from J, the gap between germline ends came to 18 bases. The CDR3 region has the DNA TGTGCCAGCAGTAGGATCTGGTGGGCCGGGGATACGCAGTATTTT. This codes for CASSRIWWAGDTQYF.

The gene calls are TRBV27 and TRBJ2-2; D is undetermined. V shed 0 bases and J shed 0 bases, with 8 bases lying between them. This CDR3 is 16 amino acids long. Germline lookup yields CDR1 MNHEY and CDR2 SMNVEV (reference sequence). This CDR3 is CASSLSTGANTGELFF. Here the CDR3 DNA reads TGTGCCAGCAGTTTATCAACCGGAGCGAACACCGGGGAGCTGTTTTTT.

The DNA of the CDR3 is TGTGCCAGCAGCCAATCTCTAGCGGTCTACAATGAGCAGTTCTTC. This codes for CASSQSLAVYNEQFF. V usage is TRBV4-2 and J usage is TRBJ2-1; 7 positions match TRBD2. Losses at the gene ends were 2 bases for V and 3 bases for J; bases not matched to a gene: 4. The CDR3 consists of 15 residues. The germline gives CDR1 LGHNA, CDR2 YNFKEQ.

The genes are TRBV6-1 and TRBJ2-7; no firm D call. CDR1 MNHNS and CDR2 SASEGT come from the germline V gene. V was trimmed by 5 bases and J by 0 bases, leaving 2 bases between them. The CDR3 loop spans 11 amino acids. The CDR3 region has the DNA TGTGCCAGCAGTACCTCCTACGAGCAGTACTTC. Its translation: CASSTSYEQYF.

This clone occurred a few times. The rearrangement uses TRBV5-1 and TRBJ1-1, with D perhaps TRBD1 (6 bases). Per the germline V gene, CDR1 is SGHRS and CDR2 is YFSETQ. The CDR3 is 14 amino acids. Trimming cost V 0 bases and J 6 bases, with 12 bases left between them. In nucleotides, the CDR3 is TGCGCCAGCAGCTTGGAGGCAGGGGTTCCTGAAGCTTTCTTT. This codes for CASSLEAGVPEAFF. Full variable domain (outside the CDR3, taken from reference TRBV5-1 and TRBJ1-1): KAGVTQTPRYLIKTRGQQVTLSCSPISGHRSVSWYQQTPGQGLQFLFEYFSETQRNKGNFPGRFSGRQFSNSRSEMNVSTLELGDSALYLCASSLEAGVPEAFFGQGTRLTVV.

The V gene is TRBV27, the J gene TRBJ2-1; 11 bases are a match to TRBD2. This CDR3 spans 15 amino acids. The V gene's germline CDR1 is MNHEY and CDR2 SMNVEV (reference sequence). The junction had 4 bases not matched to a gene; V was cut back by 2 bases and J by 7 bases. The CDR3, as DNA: TGTGCCAGCAGTTTAAAGACTAGCGGGGTAAATGAGCAGTTCTTC. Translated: CASSLKTSGVNEQFF.

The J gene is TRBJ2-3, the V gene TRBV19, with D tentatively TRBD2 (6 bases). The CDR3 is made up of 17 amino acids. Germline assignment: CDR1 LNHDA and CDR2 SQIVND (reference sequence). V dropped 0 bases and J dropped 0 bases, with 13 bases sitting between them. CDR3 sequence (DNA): TGTGCCAGTAGTATAGATCATAGGGACTCTAGCACAGATACGCAGTATTTT. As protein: CASSIDHRDSSTDTQYF.

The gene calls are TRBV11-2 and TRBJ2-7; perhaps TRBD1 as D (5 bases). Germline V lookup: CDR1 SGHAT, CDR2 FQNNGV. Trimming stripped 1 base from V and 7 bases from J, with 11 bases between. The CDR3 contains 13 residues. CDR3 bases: TGTGCCAGCAGCTTAGTCCCCTCAGGGGAGCAGTACGTC. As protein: CASSLVPSGEQYV.

As DNA, the CDR3 is TGTGCCTGGAGTAATCCCGGGGAGCTGTTTTTT. It specifies CAWSNPGELFF. The chain has TRBV30 and TRBJ2-2; D is unclear. CDR1 and CDR2 (germline): GTSNPN, SVGIG (reference sequence). Between the trimmed V and J ends, which lost 2 bases and 6 bases, there was a span of 4 bases. The CDR3 is made up of 11 amino acids.

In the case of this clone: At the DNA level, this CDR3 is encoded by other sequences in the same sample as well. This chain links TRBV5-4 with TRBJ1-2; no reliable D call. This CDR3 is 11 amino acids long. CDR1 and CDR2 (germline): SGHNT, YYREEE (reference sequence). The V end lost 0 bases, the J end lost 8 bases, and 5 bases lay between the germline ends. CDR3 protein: CASSLVGGYTF. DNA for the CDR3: TGTGCCAGCAGCTTGGTCGGCGGCTACACCTTC. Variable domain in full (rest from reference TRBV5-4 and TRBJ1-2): ETGVTQSPTHLIKTRGQQVTLRCSSQSGHNTVSWYQQALGQGPQFIFQYYREEENGRGNFPPRFSGLQFPNYSSELNVNALELDDSALYLCASSLVGGYTFGSGTRLTVV.

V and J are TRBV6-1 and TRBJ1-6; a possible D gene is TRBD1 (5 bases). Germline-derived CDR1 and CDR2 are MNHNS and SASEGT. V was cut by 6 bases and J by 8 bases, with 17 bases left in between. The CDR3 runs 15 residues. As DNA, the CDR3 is TGTGCCAGCAGAGACAGAAGCTTCCTCCATTCACCCCTCCACTTT. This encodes CASRDRSFLHSPLHF.